The clone carrying this T cell receptor beta chain has ten or more counts. This specimen comes from a study of T-cell reconstitution after alpha-beta-depleted transplantation in children. Trimming cost V 0 bases and J 11 bases; bases outside gene matches: 7. The CDR3 length is 12 residues. Germline assignment: CDR1 DFQATT and CDR2 SNEGSKA (reference sequence). This sample's TCRbeta library carried unique molecular identifier barcodes. MiXCR, applied by TCRdb to the PCR reads, yields one record per CDR3 protein. The sample has more than 200,000 distinct CDR3 sequences; roughly a quarter are singletons.

This TCR came from a female patient aged 2-9 years who had a stem cell transplant for congenital amegakaryocytic thrombocytopenia, so the T cells may come from the graft donor. The sequencing here drew on PBMCs, mostly from graft donor cells, taken 360 days after TCRalphabeta/CD19-depleted stem cell transplant. The chain links TRBV20-1 to TRBJ2-7; 7 nucleotides match TRBD1. As DNA, the CDR3 is TGCAGTGCTAGAGACTCCACAGGGGTTAAGTACTTC. The encoded protein is CSARDSTGVKYF.